Listed below are T cell receptor beta chains from one sample, sequenced in a study of blood T cell repertoires in COVID-19. The data were produced by immunoSEQ multiplex PCR, yet TCRdb's version contains in-frame clones alone and is incomplete. The sample records around 450,000 clones, 70% to 90% being singletons. Sequenced sample: PBMCs or T cells enriched from blood (not recorded which). These receptors all come from a woman between 18 and 29 years old with acute COVID-19. Each CDR3 is given with its conserved first and last residue. Fields, in order: V gene, clone size, J gene, D gene, CDR3 protein, CDR3 DNA. The D gene is left open where the match is weak. The size field is filled for only some rows; it gives once, few, many or a size class.

>TRBV15|NA|TRBJ1-1|NA
CATSRERQAHGAFF
TGTGCCACCAGCAGAGAAAGACAGGCTCATGGAGCTTTCTTT
>TRBV5-1|NA|TRBJ2-5|TRBD1
CASSTGQGLKTQYF
TGCGCCAGCAGCACAGGACAGGGTCTGAAGACCCAGTACTTC
>TRBV7-7|NA|TRBJ2-3|TRBD1
CASSKPGQGSDTQYF
TGTGCTAGCAGCAAACCGGGACAGGGATCAGATACGCAGTATTTT
>TRBV5-6|NA|TRBJ1-3|TRBD1
CASSLVTGSSGNTIYF
TGTGCCAGCAGCTTGGTGACAGGGAGCTCTGGAAACACCATATATTTT
>TRBV5-4|NA|TRBJ1-5|NA
CASSAGFLNQPQHF
TGTGCCAGCAGCGCAGGTTTTTTAAATCAGCCCCAGCATTTT
>TRBV2|NA|TRBJ2-3|TRBD2
CASIRLAVSTDTQYF
TGTGCCAGCATACGTCTAGCGGTCAGCACAGATACGCAGTATTTT
>TRBV6-2/TRBV6-3|NA|TRBJ2-1|TRBD2
CASSYRVAGGPSNEQFF
TGTGCCAGCAGTTATAGGGTAGCGGGAGGGCCCTCCAATGAGCAGTTCTTC
>TRBV7-9|NA|TRBJ2-1|NA
CASSFSGRDGNEQFF
TGTGCCAGCAGCTTCAGTGGCAGGGATGGCAATGAGCAGTTCTTC
>TRBV2|NA|TRBJ2-1|NA
CASSEARDIYNEQFF
TGTGCCAGCAGTGAAGCCCGGGACATTTACAATGAGCAGTTCTTC
>TRBV14|NA|TRBJ1-3|NA
CASSHVLSGNTIYF
TGTGCCAGCAGCCATGTCCTCTCTGGAAACACCATATATTTT
>TRBV10-3|NA|TRBJ1-2|TRBD1
CAIRTGGTNGYTF
TGTGCCATCAGGACAGGGGGAACGAATGGCTACACCTTC
>TRBV7-3|NA|TRBJ2-1|TRBD2
CASSSLTSGALNDEQFF
TGTGCCAGCAGCTCCCTGACTAGCGGGGCCTTAAACGATGAGCAGTTCTTC
>TRBV5-4|NA|TRBJ2-2|TRBD1
CASSLRDRVTGELFF
TGTGCCAGCAGCTTGCGGGACAGGGTCACCGGGGAGCTGTTTTTT
>TRBV27|NA|TRBJ1-1|TRBD1
CASSPGTGGGTEAFF
TGTGCCAGCAGTCCGGGGACAGGGGGCGGAACTGAAGCTTTCTTT
>TRBV5-1|NA|TRBJ1-6|TRBD1
CASRWERDREDNSPLHF
TGCGCCAGCAGATGGGAGCGCGACAGGGAGGATAATTCACCCCTCCACTTT
>TRBV5-1|NA|TRBJ1-4|NA
CASSLEGESNEKLFF
TGCGCCAGCAGCTTGGAAGGGGAATCTAATGAAAAACTGTTTTTT
>TRBV11-2|NA|TRBJ1-2|NA
CASSLVRGAPYGYTF
TGTGCCAGCAGCTTAGTCCGGGGGGCCCCCTATGGCTACACCTTC
>TRBV7-9|NA|TRBJ1-1|NA
CASSLGLYRAFF
TGTGCCAGCAGCTTAGGACTTTACAGGGCTTTCTTT
>TRBV10-1|NA|TRBJ1-1|NA
CASSESGGQNTEAFF
TGCGCCAGCAGTGAGTCGGGGGGGCAGAACACTGAAGCTTTCTTT
>TRBV18|NA|TRBJ2-3|NA
CASSPRAEDTQYF
TGTGCCAGCTCACCAAGAGCGGAGGATACGCAGTATTTT
>TRBV5-5|NA|TRBJ2-7|NA
CASSLANYEQYF
TGTGCCAGCAGCTTGGCCAACTACGAGCAGTACTTC
>TRBV29-1|NA|TRBJ1-2|TRBD1
CSAGEGQGSYGYTF
TGCAGCGCCGGAGAAGGACAGGGATCATATGGCTACACCTTC
>TRBV7-2|NA|TRBJ2-5|NA
CASSRETGFIETQYF
TGTGCCAGCAGCCGGGAGACAGGGTTTATAGAGACCCAGTACTTC
>TRBV19|NA|TRBJ1-1|TRBD1
CASSYRGMANTEAFF
TGTGCCAGTAGTTACAGGGGGATGGCGAACACTGAAGCTTTCTTT
>TRBV29-1|NA|TRBJ1-4|NA
CSVGSSGNEKLFF
TGCAGCGTTGGCTCCAGTGGTAATGAAAAACTGTTTTTT
>TRBV6-6|NA|TRBJ2-5|NA
CASSYSTIIKETQYF
TGTGCCAGCAGTTACTCGACTATTATTAAAGAGACCCAGTACTTC
>TRBV7-8|NA|TRBJ1-3|TRBD1
CASSLVADRVGNTIYF
TGTGCCAGCAGCTTAGTCGCGGACAGGGTTGGAAACACCATATATTTT
>TRBV6-5|NA|TRBJ2-2|TRBD2
CASSYQRGNTGELFF
TGTGCCAGCAGTTACCAGCGGGGGAACACCGGGGAGCTGTTTTTT
>TRBV27|NA|TRBJ2-1|TRBD2
CASSSLAGLNNEQFF
TGTGCCAGCAGTTCTCTAGCGGGACTGAACAATGAGCAGTTCTTC
>TRBV29-1|once|TRBJ1-4|NA
CSVEEDPNEKLFF
TGCAGCGTTGAGGAGGATCCTAATGAAAAACTGTTTTTT
>TRBV18|NA|TRBJ2-3|NA
CASSPGQKTDTQYF
TGTGCCAGCTCCCCCGGACAAAAGACAGATACGCAGTATTTT
>TRBV7-9|NA|TRBJ2-5|TRBD1
CASSPGQGAFETQYF
TGTGCCAGCAGCCCGGGACAGGGGGCTTTTGAGACCCAGTACTTC
>TRBV4-2|NA|TRBJ2-5|TRBD2
CASSPMGGGEETQYF
TGTGCCAGCAGCCCTATGGGCGGGGGGGAAGAGACCCAGTACTTC
>TRBV27|NA|TRBJ2-1|TRBD1
CASSDRGHNEQFF
TGTGCCAGCAGCGACAGGGGGCACAATGAGCAGTTCTTC
>TRBV3-1/TRBV3-2|NA|TRBJ1-4|TRBD1
CASSQAQGVINEKLFF
TGTGCCAGCAGCCAAGCTCAGGGGGTTATAAATGAAAAACTGTTTTTT
>TRBV19|NA|TRBJ1-2|TRBD1
CASRAGGDGYTF
TGTGCCAGTAGGGCAGGGGGCGATGGCTACACCTTC
>TRBV5-1|once|TRBJ2-3|NA
CASSLAVYTTDTQYF
TGCGCCAGCAGCTTGGCCGTCTATACCACAGATACGCAGTATTTT
>TRBV30|NA|TRBJ1-1|TRBD1
CAGQGMNTEAFF
TGTGCCGGACAGGGCATGAACACTGAAGCTTTCTTT
>TRBV19|once|TRBJ1-1|NA
CASMPFGRENTEAFF
TGTGCCAGTATGCCTTTCGGCAGGGAGAACACTGAAGCTTTCTTT
>TRBV28|few|TRBJ2-5|TRBD2
CASSLQTSGIQETQYF
TGTGCCAGCAGTTTGCAGACTAGCGGCATACAAGAGACCCAGTACTTC
>TRBV5-1|NA|TRBJ1-5|TRBD1
CASKQGSGNQPQHF
TGCGCCAGTAAACAGGGGTCAGGCAATCAGCCCCAGCATTTT
>TRBV4-2|NA|TRBJ1-1|TRBD1
CASSQDYRGLAEAFF
TGTGCCAGCAGCCAAGATTACAGGGGGCTCGCTGAAGCTTTCTTT
>TRBV27|NA|TRBJ2-7|NA
CASSRAGYLTYEQYF
TGTGCCAGCAGTCGGGCGGGGTATTTAACCTACGAGCAGTACTTC
>TRBV2|once|TRBJ1-5|TRBD1
CASRAGGYQPQHF
TGTGCCAGCAGGGCAGGGGGATATCAGCCCCAGCATTTT
>TRBV2|NA|TRBJ1-4|NA
CASSADSTLTEKLFF
TGTGCCAGCAGCGCCGACAGCACACTGACAGAAAAACTGTTTTTT
>TRBV2|NA|TRBJ2-1|TRBD1
CASSEWGTGSYNEQFF
TGTGCCAGCAGTGAGTGGGGGACAGGGTCGTACAATGAGCAGTTCTTC
>TRBV2|NA|TRBJ1-4|TRBD1
CASSGVDRDRGEKLFF
TGTGCCAGCAGTGGGGTGGATCGAGACAGGGGGGAAAAACTGTTTTTT
>TRBV5-5|NA|TRBJ1-4|NA
CASSWSSGQLFF
TGTGCCAGCAGCTGGTCTTCTGGGCAGTTGTTTTTT
>TRBV15|NA|TRBJ1-2|NA
CATSGESNTWGYTF
TGTGCCACCAGCGGAGAGTCAAATACTTGGGGCTACACCTTC
>TRBV28|NA|TRBJ2-5|NA
CASSFQGQETQYF
TGTGCCAGCAGTTTCCAGGGGCAAGAGACCCAGTACTTC
>TRBV29-1|NA|TRBJ2-4|NA
CSVEYGGSDIQYF
TGCAGCGTTGAATACGGAGGGAGCGACATTCAGTACTTC
>TRBV7-2|NA|TRBJ2-1|TRBD2
CASSLPGGHEQFF
TGTGCCAGCAGCTTACCGGGAGGGCATGAGCAGTTCTTC
>TRBV7-8|NA|TRBJ2-1|NA
CASSLARWQAFTDMRNEQFF
TGTGCCAGCAGCTTAGCGAGATGGCAGGCTTTTACTGACATGAGAAATGAGCAGTTCTTC
>TRBV6-5|NA|TRBJ2-1|TRBD1
CASSYSWTGDYNEQFF
TGTGCCAGCAGTTACTCATGGACAGGGGATTACAATGAGCAGTTCTTC
>TRBV4-3|few|TRBJ2-1|NA
CASSQDPGLTGNEQFF
TGCGCCAGCAGCCAAGATCCTGGACTAACCGGCAATGAGCAGTTCTTC
>TRBV19|NA|TRBJ1-1|TRBD1
CASSRLTGGENTEAFF
TGTGCCAGTAGTAGATTAACAGGGGGCGAGAACACTGAAGCTTTCTTT
>TRBV19|NA|TRBJ1-4|TRBD1
CASSGNRGLGEKLFF
TGTGCCAGTAGTGGGAACAGGGGATTAGGTGAAAAACTGTTTTTT
>TRBV5-4|NA|TRBJ2-7|TRBD2
CASTLGGAGTYEQYF
TGTGCCAGCACTCTCGGGGGAGCGGGAACTTACGAGCAGTACTTC